This record looks at one T cell receptor beta chain sequence and its context. Its antigen is not yet known. Base qualities are not recorded, but no much larger clone differs from it by a single base. TCRbeta CDR3 regions were amplified from genomic DNA using the immunoSEQ Assay, a bias-controlled multiplex PCR. The paper's processing steps were these. The number of nucleated cells in each sample was estimated by amplification of reference gene primers within the assay. To quantify the absolute abundance of each unique TCRbeta CDR3 rearrangement, sequence reads were collapsed and filtered. For each sample, productive Simpson clonality was calculated as the square root of Simpson's diversity index across productive rearrangements. TCRdb stores this immuneACCESS table with in-frame sequences only. Part of the clones is absent; in the studies checked, under half of the shortfall reflects unresolved V genes, and no reason is known for the rest. For V, J and clone size, that table is used; D and trimming come from the DNA. The sample table shows some 200,000 clones, and approximately 83% are seen once. The ten biggest clones cover under 3% of the sample.

These data are taken from a study of blood T cell repertoires in COVID-19 (TCRdb year 2020). Background on the whole study: Samples from collaborators originated in the United States, Italy and Spain and spanned both the acute and convalescent phases of COVID-19. The dataset comprised deeply sampled blood TCRbeta repertoires from subjects exposed to, actively infected with, or recovered from COVID-19. The material from the prospective study consisted of cDNA or gDNA derived from T cells, B-cell-depleted T cells, or PBMCs. The samples were drawn from two sources: the first 160 participants of the ongoing ImmuneRACE study, and 1,200 or so subjects contributed by 6 global collaborators. A de-identified subject ID, COVID-19 status, age in years and sex were almost always included in the sample metadata. Where available, HLA class I and class II types were taken from metadata supplied by the sample provider and were not determined by assay-based typing. A freely available public database, intended as a resource for researchers studying the immune response to SARS-CoV-2, is where the repertoires were released.

Whole blood was collected in K2EDTA tubes by collaborating institutions according to the institutions' own protocols. Collaborator samples were shipped for TCRbeta analysis as frozen whole blood, isolated PBMCs, or DNA extracted from either sample type. V is shortened by 0 bases, J by 3 bases, and the region joining them spans 6 bases. CDR1 and CDR2 are drawn from the germline V gene: SGDLS, YYNGEE. Its CDR3 holds 13 amino acids, cysteine through phenylalanine. The read is trimmed to its CDR3 DNA, 39 bases read in frame from base 1. The research as a whole found: Clinical and demographic metadata were provided uncurated, with the amount varying by source and participant.

The sequence was obtained from a human donor with acute or convalescent COVID-19. The donor label of this sample is uncertain. Sequencing was done on a sample of peripheral blood. The chain is assembled from TRBV9 and TRBJ1-1; the D gene remains uncertain. The CDR3 protein sequence reads: CASSVGRDTEAFF. DNA sequence: TGTGCCAGCAGCGTAGGGCGGGACACTGAAGCTTTCTTT.